This is a list of T cell receptor beta chains from one sample in a study of shared clonotypes between healthy human individuals. Using immunoSEQ multiplex PCR, the repertoire was profiled, and TCRdb retains in-frame clones only, with some absent. In the table there are 2 million or so clones, 95% of which are singletons. Material for sequencing was naive CD4+ T cells sorted from blood. These receptors originate from a man aged 18 to 35 in good health. Each CDR3 is given with its conserved first and last residue. A D gene is named only where the DNA matches it firmly. Part of the rows lack a size; the others show once, few, many or a class for expanded clones.

V gene	CDR3 length	J gene	clone size	D gene	CDR3 protein	CDR3 DNA
TRBV6-5	11	TRBJ2-7	-	-	CASGFETEQYF	TGTGCCAGCGGGTTTGAAACCGAGCAGTACTTC
TRBV29-1	12	TRBJ1-2	-	-	CSVIGTPHGYTF	TGCAGCGTTATAGGGACCCCTCATGGCTACACCTTC
TRBV9	21	TRBJ2-2	-	TRBD2	CASSPGLAGASPQANTGELFF	TGTGCCAGCAGCCCCGGACTAGCGGGAGCGTCCCCTCAAGCTAACACCGGGGAGCTGTTTTTT
TRBV29-1	11	TRBJ1-1	-	-	CSVTANTEAFF	TGCAGCGTTACTGCGAACACTGAAGCTTTCTTT
TRBV7-2	15	TRBJ2-3	-	-	CASSTRGTSTDTQYF	TGTGCCAGCAGCACCAGAGGAACTAGCACAGATACGCAGTATTTT
TRBV28	13	TRBJ2-3	few	-	CASSLGGTDTQYF	TGTGCCAGCAGTTTAGGGGGCACAGATACGCAGTATTTT
TRBV6-6	14	TRBJ1-5	-	-	CASSYDGRNQPQHF	TGTGCCAGCAGTTACGACGGACGCAATCAGCCCCAGCATTTT
TRBV30	14	TRBJ2-7	many	TRBD1	CAWTRDRGSYEQYF	TGTGCCTGGACGAGGGACAGGGGTTCCTACGAGCAGTACTTC
TRBV4-2	16	TRBJ2-2	-	TRBD2	CASSSSGGTNTGELFF	TGTGCCAGCAGTTCTAGCGGGGGGACGAACACCGGGGAGCTGTTTTTT
TRBV11-2	12	TRBJ1-2	-	-	CASSTNSYGYTF	TGTGCCAGCAGCACCAACTCCTATGGCTACACCTTC
TRBV5-1	15	TRBJ2-7	-	-	CASSLEAGVTYEQYF	TGCGCCAGCAGCTTGGAGGCAGGAGTCACCTACGAGCAGTACTTC
TRBV18	13	TRBJ2-7	-	-	CASSPKGIGEQYF	TGTGCCAGCTCACCAAAGGGGATCGGCGAGCAGTACTTC
TRBV20-1	11	TRBJ2-3	-	-	CSATDTDTQYF	TGCAGTGCTACGGACACAGATACGCAGTATTTT
TRBV10-3	15	TRBJ2-3	-	-	CAISESGPRTDTQYF	TGTGCCATCAGTGAGTCGGGACCCCGCACAGATACGCAGTATTTT
TRBV21-1	16	TRBJ2-7	-	-	CASSKFGRGRPYEQYF	TGTGCCAGCAGCAAGTTTGGGCGGGGCCGACCCTACGAGCAGTACTTC
TRBV7-9	14	TRBJ1-2	-	-	CASSLAAESNGYTF	TGTGCCAGCAGCTTAGCAGCCGAGTCGAATGGCTACACCTTC
TRBV5-1	14	TRBJ2-2	-	-	CASSLGSGPVQLFF	TGCGCCAGCAGCTTGGGGTCGGGCCCGGTTCAGCTGTTTTTT
TRBV9	13	TRBJ1-3	-	-	CASRTKTGNTIYF	TGTGCCAGCAGAACTAAAACTGGAAACACCATATATTTT
TRBV5-1	14	TRBJ2-6	few	-	CASSLDSGANVLTF	TGCGCCAGCAGCTTGGATTCTGGGGCCAACGTCCTGACTTTC
TRBV6-6	15	TRBJ1-5	-	-	CASNTGPDSNQPQHF	TGTGCCAGCAATACAGGGCCTGATAGCAATCAGCCCCAGCATTTT
TRBV18	13	TRBJ2-5	once	-	CASSPGSRDPQYF	TGTGCCAGCTCACCAGGTTCAAGAGATCCCCAGTACTTC
TRBV4-1	12	TRBJ2-3	-	-	CASSQDSDTQYF	TGCGCCAGCAGCCAAGATTCCGATACGCAGTATTTT
TRBV7-6	16	TRBJ2-5	-	TRBD2	CASSLVSGGLGETQYF	TGTGCCAGCAGCTTAGTGAGCGGGGGCCTAGGGGAGACCCAGTACTTC
TRBV7-2	18	TRBJ2-3	-	TRBD2	CASSLGLAGDPLTDTQYF	TGTGCCAGCAGCTTAGGGCTAGCGGGAGATCCCTTGACAGATACGCAGTATTTT
TRBV30	12	TRBJ1-3	-	TRBD1	CALGTAWDTIYF	TGTGCCTTAGGGACAGCGTGGGACACCATATATTTT
TRBV28	16	TRBJ1-2	-	-	CASCLGRRRGLYGYTF	TGTGCCAGCTGTCTCGGCCGGAGGCGAGGGCTCTATGGCTACACCTTC
TRBV5-1	15	TRBJ2-3	once	-	CASSLEGASTDTQYF	TGCGCCAGCAGCTTGGAAGGGGCTAGCACAGATACGCAGTATTTT
TRBV7-8	14	TRBJ1-3	few	-	CASSSSGNGNTIYF	TGTGCCAGCAGCTCGTCAGGGAATGGAAACACCATATATTTT
TRBV7-2	15	TRBJ2-7	-	TRBD2	CASSLFLAGRNEQYF	TGTGCCAGCAGCTTATTTCTAGCGGGGCGGAACGAGCAGTACTTC
TRBV5-4	17	TRBJ2-7	-	TRBD2	CASSLRLAGPGSDEQYF	TGTGCCAGCAGCTTAAGACTAGCGGGCCCTGGGTCAGACGAGCAGTACTTC
TRBV5-4	14	TRBJ2-5	-	-	CASSLVGPQETQYF	TGTGCCAGCAGCTTGGTGGGGCCTCAAGAGACCCAGTACTTC